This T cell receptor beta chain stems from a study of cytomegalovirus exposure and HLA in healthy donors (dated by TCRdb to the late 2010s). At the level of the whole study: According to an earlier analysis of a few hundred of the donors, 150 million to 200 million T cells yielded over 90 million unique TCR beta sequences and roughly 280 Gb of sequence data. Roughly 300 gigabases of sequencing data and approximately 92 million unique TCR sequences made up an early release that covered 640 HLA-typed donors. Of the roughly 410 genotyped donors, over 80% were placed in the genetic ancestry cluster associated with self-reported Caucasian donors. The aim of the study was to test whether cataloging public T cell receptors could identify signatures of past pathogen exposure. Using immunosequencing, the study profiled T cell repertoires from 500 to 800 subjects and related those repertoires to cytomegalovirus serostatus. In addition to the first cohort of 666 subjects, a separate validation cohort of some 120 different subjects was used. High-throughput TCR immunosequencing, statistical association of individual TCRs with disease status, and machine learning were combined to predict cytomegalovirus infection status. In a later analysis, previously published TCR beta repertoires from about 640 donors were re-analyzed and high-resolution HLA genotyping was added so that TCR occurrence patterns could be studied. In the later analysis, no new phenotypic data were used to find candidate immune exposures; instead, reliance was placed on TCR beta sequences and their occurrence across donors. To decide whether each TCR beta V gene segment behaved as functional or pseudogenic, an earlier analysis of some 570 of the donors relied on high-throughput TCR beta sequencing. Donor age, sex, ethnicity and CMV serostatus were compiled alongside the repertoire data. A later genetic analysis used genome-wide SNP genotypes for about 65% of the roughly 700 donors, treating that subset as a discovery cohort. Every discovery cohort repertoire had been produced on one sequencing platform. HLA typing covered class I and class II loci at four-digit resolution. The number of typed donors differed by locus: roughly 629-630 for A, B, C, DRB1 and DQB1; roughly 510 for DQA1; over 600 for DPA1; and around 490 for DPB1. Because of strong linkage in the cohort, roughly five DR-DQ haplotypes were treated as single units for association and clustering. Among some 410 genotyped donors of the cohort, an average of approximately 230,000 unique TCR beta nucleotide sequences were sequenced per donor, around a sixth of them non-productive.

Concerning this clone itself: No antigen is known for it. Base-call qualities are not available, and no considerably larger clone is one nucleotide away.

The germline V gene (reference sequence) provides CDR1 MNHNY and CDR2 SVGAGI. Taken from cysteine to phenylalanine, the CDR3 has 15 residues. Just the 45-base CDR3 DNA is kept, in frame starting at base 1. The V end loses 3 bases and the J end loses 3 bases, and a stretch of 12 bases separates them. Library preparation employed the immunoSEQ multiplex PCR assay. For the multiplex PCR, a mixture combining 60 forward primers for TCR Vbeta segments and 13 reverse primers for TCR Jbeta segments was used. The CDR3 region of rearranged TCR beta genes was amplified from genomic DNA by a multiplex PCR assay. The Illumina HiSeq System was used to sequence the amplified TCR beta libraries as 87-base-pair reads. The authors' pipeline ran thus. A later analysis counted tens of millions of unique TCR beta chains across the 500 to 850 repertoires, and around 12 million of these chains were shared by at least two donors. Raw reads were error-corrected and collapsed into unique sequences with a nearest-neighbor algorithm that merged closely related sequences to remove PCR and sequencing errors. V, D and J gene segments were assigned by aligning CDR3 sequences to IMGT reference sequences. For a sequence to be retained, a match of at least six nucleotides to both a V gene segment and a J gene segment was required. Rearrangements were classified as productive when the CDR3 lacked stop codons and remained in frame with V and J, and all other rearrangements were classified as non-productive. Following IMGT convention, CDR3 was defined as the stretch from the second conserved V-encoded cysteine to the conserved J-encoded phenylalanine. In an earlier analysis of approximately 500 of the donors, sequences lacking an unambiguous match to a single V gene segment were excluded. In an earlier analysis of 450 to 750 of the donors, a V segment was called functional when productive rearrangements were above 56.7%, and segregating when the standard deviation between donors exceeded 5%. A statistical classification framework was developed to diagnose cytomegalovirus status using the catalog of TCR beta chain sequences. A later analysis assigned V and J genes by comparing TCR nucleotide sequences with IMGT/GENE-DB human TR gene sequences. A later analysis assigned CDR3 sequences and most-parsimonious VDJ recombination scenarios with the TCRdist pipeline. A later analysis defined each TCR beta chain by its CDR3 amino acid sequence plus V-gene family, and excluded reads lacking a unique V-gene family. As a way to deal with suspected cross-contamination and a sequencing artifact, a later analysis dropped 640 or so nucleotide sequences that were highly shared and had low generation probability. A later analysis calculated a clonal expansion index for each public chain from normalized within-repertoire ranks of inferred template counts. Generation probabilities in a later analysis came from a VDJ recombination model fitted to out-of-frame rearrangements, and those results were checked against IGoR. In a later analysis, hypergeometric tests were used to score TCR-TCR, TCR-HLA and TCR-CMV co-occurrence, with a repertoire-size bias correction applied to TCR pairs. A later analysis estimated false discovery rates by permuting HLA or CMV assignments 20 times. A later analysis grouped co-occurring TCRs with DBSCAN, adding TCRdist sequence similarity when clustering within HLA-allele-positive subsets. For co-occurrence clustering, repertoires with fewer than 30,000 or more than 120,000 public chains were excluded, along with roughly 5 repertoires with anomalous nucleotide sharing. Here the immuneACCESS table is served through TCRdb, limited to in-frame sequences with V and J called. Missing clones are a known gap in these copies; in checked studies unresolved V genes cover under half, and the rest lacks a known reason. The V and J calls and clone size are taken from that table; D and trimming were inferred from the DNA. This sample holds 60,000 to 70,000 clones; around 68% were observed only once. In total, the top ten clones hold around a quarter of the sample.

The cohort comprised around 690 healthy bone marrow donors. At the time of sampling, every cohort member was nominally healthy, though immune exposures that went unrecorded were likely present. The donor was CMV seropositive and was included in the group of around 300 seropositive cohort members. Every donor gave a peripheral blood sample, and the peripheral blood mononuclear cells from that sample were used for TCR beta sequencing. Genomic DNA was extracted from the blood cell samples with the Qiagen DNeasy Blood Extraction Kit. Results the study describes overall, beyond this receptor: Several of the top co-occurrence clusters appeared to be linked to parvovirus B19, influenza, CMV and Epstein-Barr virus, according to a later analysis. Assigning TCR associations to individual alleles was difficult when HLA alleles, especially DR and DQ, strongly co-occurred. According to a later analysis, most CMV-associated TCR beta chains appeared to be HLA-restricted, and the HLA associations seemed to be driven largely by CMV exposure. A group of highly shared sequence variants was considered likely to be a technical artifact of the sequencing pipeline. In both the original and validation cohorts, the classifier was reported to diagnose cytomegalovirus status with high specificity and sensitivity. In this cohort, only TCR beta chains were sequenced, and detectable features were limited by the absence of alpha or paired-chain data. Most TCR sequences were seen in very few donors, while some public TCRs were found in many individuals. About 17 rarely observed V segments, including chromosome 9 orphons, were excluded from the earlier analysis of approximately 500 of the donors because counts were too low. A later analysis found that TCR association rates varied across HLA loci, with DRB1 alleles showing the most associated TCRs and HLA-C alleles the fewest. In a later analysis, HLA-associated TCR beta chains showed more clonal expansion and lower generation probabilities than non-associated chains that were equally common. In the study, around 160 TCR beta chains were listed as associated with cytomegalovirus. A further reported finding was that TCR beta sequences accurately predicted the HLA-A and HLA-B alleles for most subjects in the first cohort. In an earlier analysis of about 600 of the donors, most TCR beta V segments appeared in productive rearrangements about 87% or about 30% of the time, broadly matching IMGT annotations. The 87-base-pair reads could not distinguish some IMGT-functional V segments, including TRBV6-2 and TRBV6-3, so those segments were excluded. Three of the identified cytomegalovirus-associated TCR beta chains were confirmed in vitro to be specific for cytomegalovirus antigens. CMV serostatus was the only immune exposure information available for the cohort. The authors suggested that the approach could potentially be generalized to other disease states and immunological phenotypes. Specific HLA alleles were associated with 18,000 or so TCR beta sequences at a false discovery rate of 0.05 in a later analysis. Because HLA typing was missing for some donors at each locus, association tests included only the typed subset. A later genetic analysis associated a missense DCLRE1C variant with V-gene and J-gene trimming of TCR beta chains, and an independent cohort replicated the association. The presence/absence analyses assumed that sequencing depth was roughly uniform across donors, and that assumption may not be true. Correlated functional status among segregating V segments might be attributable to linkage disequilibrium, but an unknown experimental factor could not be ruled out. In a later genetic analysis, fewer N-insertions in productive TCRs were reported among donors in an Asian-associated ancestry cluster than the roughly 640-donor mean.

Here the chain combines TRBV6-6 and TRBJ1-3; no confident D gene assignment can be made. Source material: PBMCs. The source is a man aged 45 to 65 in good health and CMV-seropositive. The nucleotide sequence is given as TGTGCCAGCAGTTATAAGGGAGTTGGTGGAAACACCATATATTTT. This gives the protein CASSYKGVGGNTIYF.